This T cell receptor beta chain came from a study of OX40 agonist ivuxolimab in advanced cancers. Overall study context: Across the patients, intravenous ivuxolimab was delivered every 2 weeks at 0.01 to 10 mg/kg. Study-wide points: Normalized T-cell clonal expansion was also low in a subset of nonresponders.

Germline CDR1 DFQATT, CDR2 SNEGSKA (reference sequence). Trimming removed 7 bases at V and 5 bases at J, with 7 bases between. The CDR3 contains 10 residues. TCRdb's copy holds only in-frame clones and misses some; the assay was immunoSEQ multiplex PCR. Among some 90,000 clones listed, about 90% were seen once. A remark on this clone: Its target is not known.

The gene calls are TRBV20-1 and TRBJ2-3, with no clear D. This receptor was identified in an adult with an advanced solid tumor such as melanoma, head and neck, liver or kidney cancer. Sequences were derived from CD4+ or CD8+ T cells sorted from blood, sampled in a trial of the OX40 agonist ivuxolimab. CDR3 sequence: CSGVEDTQYF. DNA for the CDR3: TGCAGTGGTGTGGAAGATACGCAGTATTTT.